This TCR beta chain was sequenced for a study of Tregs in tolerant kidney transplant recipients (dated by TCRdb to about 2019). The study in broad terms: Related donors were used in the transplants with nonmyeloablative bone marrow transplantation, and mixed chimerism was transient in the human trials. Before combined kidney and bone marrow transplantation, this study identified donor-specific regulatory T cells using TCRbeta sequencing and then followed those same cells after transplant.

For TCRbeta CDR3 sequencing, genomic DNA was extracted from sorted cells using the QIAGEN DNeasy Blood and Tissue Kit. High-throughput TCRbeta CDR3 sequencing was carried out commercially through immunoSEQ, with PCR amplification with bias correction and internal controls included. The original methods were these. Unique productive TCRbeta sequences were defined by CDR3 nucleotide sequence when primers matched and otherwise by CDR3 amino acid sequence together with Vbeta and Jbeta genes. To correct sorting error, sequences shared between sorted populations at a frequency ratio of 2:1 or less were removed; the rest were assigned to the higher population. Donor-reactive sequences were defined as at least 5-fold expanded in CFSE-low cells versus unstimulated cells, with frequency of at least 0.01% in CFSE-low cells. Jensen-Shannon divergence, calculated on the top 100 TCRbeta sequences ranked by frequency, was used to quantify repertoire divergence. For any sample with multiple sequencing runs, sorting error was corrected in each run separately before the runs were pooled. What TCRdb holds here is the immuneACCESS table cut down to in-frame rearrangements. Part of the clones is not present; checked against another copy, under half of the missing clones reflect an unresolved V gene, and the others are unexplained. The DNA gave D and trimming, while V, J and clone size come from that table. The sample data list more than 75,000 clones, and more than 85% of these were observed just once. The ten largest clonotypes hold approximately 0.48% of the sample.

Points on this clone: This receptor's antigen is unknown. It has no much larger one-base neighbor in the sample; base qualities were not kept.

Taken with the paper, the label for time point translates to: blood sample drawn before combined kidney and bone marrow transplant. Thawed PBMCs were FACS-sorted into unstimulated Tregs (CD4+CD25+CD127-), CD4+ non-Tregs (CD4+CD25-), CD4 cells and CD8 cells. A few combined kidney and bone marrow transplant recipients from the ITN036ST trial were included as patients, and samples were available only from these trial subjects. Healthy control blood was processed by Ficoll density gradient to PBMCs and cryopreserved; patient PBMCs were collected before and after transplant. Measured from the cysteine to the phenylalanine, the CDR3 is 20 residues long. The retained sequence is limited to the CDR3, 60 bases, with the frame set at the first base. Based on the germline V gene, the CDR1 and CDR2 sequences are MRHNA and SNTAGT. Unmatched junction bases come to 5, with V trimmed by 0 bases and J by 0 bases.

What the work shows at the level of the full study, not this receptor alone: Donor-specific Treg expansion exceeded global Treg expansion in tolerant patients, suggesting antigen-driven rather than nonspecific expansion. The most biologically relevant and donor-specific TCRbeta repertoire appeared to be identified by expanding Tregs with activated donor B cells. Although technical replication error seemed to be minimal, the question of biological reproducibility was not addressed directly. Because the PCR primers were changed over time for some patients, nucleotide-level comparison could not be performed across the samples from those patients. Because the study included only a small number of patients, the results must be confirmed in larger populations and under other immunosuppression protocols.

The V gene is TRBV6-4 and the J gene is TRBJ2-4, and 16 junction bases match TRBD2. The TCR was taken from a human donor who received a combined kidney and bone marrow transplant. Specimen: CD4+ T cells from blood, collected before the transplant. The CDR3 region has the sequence CASSDSGTSGRVIAKNIQYF. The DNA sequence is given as TGTGCCAGCAGTGACTCAGGGACTAGCGGGAGGGTCATAGCCAAAAACATTCAGTACTTC.